These 26 T cell receptor beta chains were sequenced from one sample in a study of cytomegalovirus exposure and HLA in healthy donors. It was with 60 Vbeta and 13 Jbeta primers that the PCR ran. Measured with immunoSEQ multiplex PCR; TCRdb has only the in-frame clones, and not every one. The sample includes 130,000 to 150,000 clones, 73% of them seen just once. Sequenced material: PBMCs. Receptor source: a human donor in good health.

The chain has TRBV5-1 and TRBJ2-1, with 9 bases lining up with TRBD1. The germline V gene has CDR1 SGHRS and CDR2 YFSETQ. After removal of 4 bases from V and 1 base from J, the junction contained 18 bases not matched to a gene. This CDR3 has 20 residues. Written as DNA, the CDR3 is TGCGCCAGCAGCCCGGAAACAGGGGGCTTTGGGGGGTTGTCCTACAATGAGCAGTTCTTC. It is translated as CASSPETGGFGGLSYNEQFF.

The genes are TRBV30 and TRBJ1-2; TRBD1 aligns across 7 bases. CDR1 GTSNPN and CDR2 SVGIG come from the germline V gene (reference sequence). The CDR3 consists of 11 residues. Germline trimming cut 7 bases from V and 8 bases from J; bases unmatched to any gene: 7. This CDR3 is CAFRQGRGYTF. The CDR3 DNA follows: TGTGCCTTCCGACAGGGACGCGGCTACACCTTC.

The chain is built from TRBV2 and TRBJ1-4, with 9 bases lining up with TRBD1. CDR1 is SNHLY and CDR2 is FYNNEI in the germline V gene. With 3 bases clipped from V and 6 bases from J, the junction kept 5 bases outside the gene matches. CDR3 length: 15 amino acids. The CDR3 region has the DNA TGTGCCAGCAGTGAGGACAGGGGATGGGATGAAAAACTGTTTTTT. Translation: CASSEDRGWDEKLFF.

The chain uses TRBV19 and TRBJ1-5; D is perhaps TRBD1 (5 bases). The CDR3 covers 15 residues. V lost 5 bases and J lost 3, with 14 bases in between. The V gene's germline CDR1 is LNHDA and CDR2 SQIVND (reference sequence). Here the CDR3 reads CASSLLSGYNQPQHF. For the CDR3, the DNA is TGTGCCAGTAGTCTCTTATCAGGGTACAATCAGCCCCAGCATTTT.

The V call is TRBV6-6, the J call TRBJ2-2; 10 bases line up with TRBD2. The CDR3 length is 16 residues. Germline V gives CDR1 MNHNY, CDR2 SVGAGI (reference sequence). V dropped 6 bases and J dropped 6; count of bases not matched to a gene: 10. The CDR3 DNA reads TGTGCCAGCAGCCTCGCAGCGGGAGGGCCCGCCGGGGAGCTGTTTTTT. Translated: CASSLAAGGPAGELFF.

The chain joins TRBV6-5 to TRBJ2-7, with D possibly TRBD1 on 5 matching bases. V was shortened by 4 bases and J by 5 bases, with 9 bases between the two germline ends. Per germline, CDR1 MNHEY and CDR2 SVGAGI. The CDR3 is 12 residues long. CDR3 in amino acids: CASSSRVHEQYF. In nucleotides, the CDR3 is TGTGCCAGCAGTTCCAGGGTCCACGAGCAGTACTTC.

This chain links TRBV4-2 with TRBJ1-5, with TRBD1 identical over 11 bases. V shed 0 bases and J 4 bases; nucleotides not matched to a gene: 2. Per the germline V gene, CDR1 is LGHNA and CDR2 is YNFKEQ. The CDR3 is made up of 16 amino acids. CDR3 DNA: TGTGCCAGCAGCCAAGAAGGGACAGGGGGAAATCAGCCCCAGCATTTT. This sequence encodes CASSQEGTGGNQPQHF.

Here the CDR3 reads CASSLEGSSGYEQYF. The CDR3 DNA follows: TGCGCCAGCAGCTTGGAAGGGAGTAGCGGCTACGAGCAGTACTTC. This rearrangement joins TRBV5-1 to TRBJ2-7; TRBD2 is a possible D gene (6 bases). Germline loops: CDR1 SGHRS, CDR2 YFSETQ. CDR3 length: 15 residues. V gave up 0 bases and J gave up 3 bases, with 13 bases separating them.

The chain combines TRBV6-5 with TRBJ1-1; TRBD1 aligns across 9 bases. From germline, CDR1 is MNHEY and CDR2 SVGAGI. CDR3 length equals 15 residues. Unmatched junction bases numbered 11, after V lost 0 bases and J lost 12 bases. CDR3 nucleotides: TGTGCCAGCAGTTACTCGATTGGCCGGACAGGGGTATCTTTCTTT. Translating gives CASSYSIGRTGVSFF.

This clone occurred a few times. The chain uses TRBV19 and TRBJ1-1; 8 nucleotides agree with TRBD1. V trimming: 5 bases; J trimming: 0 bases; junction bases outside the gene matches: 11. Germline CDR1 and CDR2: LNHDA and SQIVND (reference sequence). The CDR3 is 17 amino acids. The CDR3: CASSSGQEPSMNTEAFF. CDR3 sequence (DNA): TGTGCCAGTAGTTCGGGACAGGAACCCTCTATGAACACTGAAGCTTTCTTT.

This clone was detected once. This chain connects TRBV27 to TRBJ2-7; tentative D call: TRBD2 (6 bases). Deletions cut 5 bases from V and 2 bases from J, with 13 bases between. Per germline, CDR1 MNHEY and CDR2 SMNVEV (reference sequence). This CDR3 is 14 amino acids long. The CDR3 region has the DNA TGTGCCAGCAGTATGGGGCGGGGAGCCTACGAGCAGTACTTC. It yields the protein CASSMGRGAYEQYF.

A single count supports this clone. The chain has TRBV5-4 and TRBJ1-2; TRBD1 might be the D (5 bases). The germline CDR1 and CDR2 sequences are SGHNT and YYREEE (reference sequence). This CDR3 is 16 amino acids long. V shed 4 bases and J shed 4 bases, with 20 bases lying between them. CDR3 bases: TGTGCCAGCAGCCCCGATTTTAGGGGCGCCGGCTATGGCTACACCTTC. Its translation: CASSPDFRGAGYGYTF.

V is TRBV11-2 and J is TRBJ1-3; 8 nucleotides line up with TRBD1. CDR1 and CDR2 (germline): SGHAT, FQNNGV. The CDR3 runs to 14 residues. The CDR3 DNA reads as TGTGCGTCCTCGGACAGGGCGCCTGGAAACACCATATATTTT. This encodes CASSDRAPGNTIYF.

This chain links TRBV29-1 with TRBJ1-1, with 7 bases matching TRBD1. J was trimmed by 0 bases and V by 8 bases; bases with no gene match: 15. The CDR3 contains 16 residues. The germline V gene has CDR1 SQVTM and CDR2 ANQGSEA. The CDR3, as DNA: TGCAGCCTCTCTCCCCGGACAGGCTTCATGAACACTGAAGCTTTCTTT. Protein product: CSLSPRTGFMNTEAFF.

Written as DNA, the CDR3 is TGCAGCGTTGCAGGGGAAAATGGCTACACCTTC. Translated, it gives CSVAGENGYTF. The chain recombines TRBV29-1 with TRBJ1-2; possible D gene TRBD1, 6 bases. CDR1 SQVTM and CDR2 ANQGSEA come from the germline V gene. This CDR3 has 11 residues. Deletions cut 4 bases from V and 6 bases from J, with 9 bases between.

The chain uses TRBV10-1 and TRBJ2-7; TRBD1 might be the D (6 bases). CDR1 WNHNN and CDR2 SYGVQD come from the germline V gene (reference sequence). V dropped 2 bases and J dropped 7 bases, with 18 bases sitting between them. This CDR3 has 15 residues. DNA for the CDR3: TGCGCCAGCAGTGAGGCGCCCGTGGGGGCTAGAGAGCAGTACTTC. Its translation is CASSEAPVGAREQYF.

This rearrangement joins TRBV11-2 to TRBJ1-1, with TRBD1 as a possible D gene (5 bases). This CDR3 region has 13 residues. V was cut by 1 base and J by 5 bases, with 8 bases left in between. Looked up from germline, CDR1 is SGHAT and CDR2 is FQNNGV. CDR3 nucleotide sequence: TGTGCCAGCAGCTTAGGCCGGGGGACTGAAGCTTTCTTT. Translating it yields CASSLGRGTEAFF.

The rearrangement links TRBV5-1 to TRBJ2-7; D uncertain. CDR1 and CDR2 (germline): SGHRS, YFSETQ. The CDR3 consists of 13 residues. Trimming removed 0 bases from V and 3 bases from J, with 7 bases in between. The DNA of the CDR3 is TGCGCCAGCAGCTTGGTCGGCGGCTACGAGCAGTACTTC. It encodes CASSLVGGYEQYF.

The V gene is TRBV5-1, the J gene TRBJ2-5; D may be TRBD1 or TRBD2 (5 bases each). This CDR3 comprises 15 residues. The ends were cut back, 4 bases at V and 4 bases at J, with 17 bases in the middle. Germline values: CDR1 SGHRS, CDR2 YFSETQ. In DNA, the CDR3 is TGCGCCAGCAGCCTGGGAGCTGTTGGGGCAGAGACCCAGTACTTC. The encoded protein is CASSLGAVGAETQYF.

Notes on this clone: Other DNA sequences from this sample encode an identical CDR3 as well. The chain joins TRBV6-5 to TRBJ1-4, with 8 bases fitting TRBD1. Germline V gene data show CDR1 as MNHEY and CDR2 as SVGAGI. The CDR3 length is 14 residues. The junction had 3 bases not matched to a gene; V was cut back by 4 bases and J by 5 bases. CDR3 DNA: TGTGCCAGCAGTTCGGGACAGGTCAATGAAAAACTGTTTTTT. Its translation: CASSSGQVNEKLFF.

The CDR3 loop reads CASSLGLAGSYEQYF. The DNA of the CDR3 is TGTGCCAGCAGCTTAGGACTAGCGGGCTCCTACGAGCAGTACTTC. The chain is built from TRBV13 and TRBJ2-7; 9 nucleotides line up with TRBD2. Germline loops: CDR1 PRHDT, CDR2 FYEKMQ (reference sequence). The CDR3 spans 15 residues. V dropped 0 bases and J dropped 0; count of bases not matched to a gene: 0.

The chain employs TRBV5-1 and TRBJ2-7, with D possibly being TRBD2 (6 bases). The V end lost 4 bases, the J end lost 2 bases, and 16 bases lay between the germline ends. The V gene's germline CDR1 is SGHRS and CDR2 YFSETQ. CDR3 size: 15 residues. Here the CDR3 reads CASSKSLAYAYEQYF. The CDR3 DNA reads TGCGCCAGCAGCAAATCCCTAGCGTACGCCTACGAGCAGTACTTC. The complete variable domain, with remaining parts taken from reference TRBV5-1 and TRBJ2-7, reads KAGVTQTPRYLIKTRGQQVTLSCSPISGHRSVSWYQQTPGQGLQFLFEYFSETQRNKGNFPGRFSGRQFSNSRSEMNVSTLELGDSALYLCASSKSLAYAYEQYFGPGTRLTVT.

J is TRBJ2-1 and V is TRBV11-3, with 7 positions matching TRBD1. Looked up from germline, CDR1 is SGHNT and CDR2 is YENEEA. V dropped 8 bases and J dropped 7; count of bases not matched to a gene: 11. CDR3 length: 14 amino acids. CDR3 residues: CASYHRDSTNEQFF. DNA for the CDR3: TGTGCCAGCTACCACCGGGACAGCACAAATGAGCAGTTCTTC.

The table lists this clone with a count of one. The genes are TRBV28 and TRBJ1-4; D is possibly TRBD1 (6 bases). The CDR3 is made up of 13 amino acids. Trimming took 6 bases from V and 13 from J, leaving 18 bases between them. Germline lookup yields CDR1 MDHEN and CDR2 SYDVKM. CDR3 residues: CASSKTTGQRLFF. The CDR3 nucleotides are TGTGCCAGCAGCAAAACCACCGGACAGCGACTGTTTTTT.

The rearrangement joins TRBV30 to TRBJ2-1; the match to TRBD2 covers 10 bases. Germline V CDR1 and CDR2: GTSNPN, SVGIG (reference sequence). V dropped 0 bases and J dropped 9; count of bases not matched to a gene: 8. This CDR3 has 15 residues. The CDR3 here is CAWSVEAGGPGEQFF. The CDR3 nucleotides are TGTGCCTGGAGTGTGGAAGCGGGAGGGCCTGGTGAGCAGTTCTTC.

A remark on this clone: The same CDR3 is also encoded by other DNA sequences in this sample. The chain is built from TRBV7-9 and TRBJ2-5, with D tentatively TRBD2 (6 bases). V was clipped by 0 bases and J by 4 bases, with 9 bases between them. Germline V CDR1 and CDR2: SEHNR, FQNEAQ (reference sequence). The CDR3 spans 14 residues. CDR3 residues: CASSLAGGGETQYF. CDR3 in DNA: TGTGCCAGCAGCTTAGCGGGGGGAGGAGAGACCCAGTACTTC.